These 15 T cell receptor beta chains were all obtained from the same sample, sequenced in a study of T cells in Graves' hyperthyroidism and ophthalmopathy. RNA transcripts were the template for amplifying TCR beta CDR3 regions. TCR CDR3 underwent first-round RT-PCR with the HTBI primer set. TCRdb redid the calling of the multiplex PCR reads with MiXCR, one entry per CDR3 protein. The sample consists of 130,000 or so distinct CDR3 sequences, roughly a fifth of them appearing once. The sample was blood. The source is a woman in her fifties or sixties with Graves' hyperthyroidism that later progressed to Graves' ophthalmopathy.

V is TRBV11-2 and J is TRBJ2-2, with D possibly matching TRBD2 (6 bases). The V end lost 2 bases, the J end lost 8 bases, and 15 bases lay between the germline ends. Germline CDR1 SGHAT, CDR2 FQNNGV. The CDR3 runs 15 residues. The CDR3: CASSLTSRSWGELFF. The CDR3 DNA is TGTGCCAGCAGCTTAACTAGCCGCTCGTGGGGGGAGCTGTTTTTT.

The V and J genes are TRBV19 and TRBJ2-3, with D perhaps matching TRBD1 (6 bases). V was shortened by 7 bases and J by 0 bases, with 11 bases between the two germline ends. This CDR3 has 14 residues. Per the germline V gene, CDR1 is LNHDA and CDR2 is SQIVND (reference sequence). As DNA, the CDR3 is TGTGCCAGTACCGTGAGGGGGAGCACAGATACGCAGTATTTT. Translated: CASTVRGSTDTQYF.

The V and J genes are TRBV7-9 and TRBJ1-6; D is ambiguous. Trimming shortened V by 5 bases and J by 10 bases, and 12 bases separated the two germline ends. CDR1 SEHNR and CDR2 FQNEAQ come from the germline V gene (reference sequence). The CDR3 is 13 residues long. In DNA form, the CDR3 reads TGTGCCAGCAGCCCGATACCGGAATCACCCCTCCACTTT. Translating it yields CASSPIPESPLHF.

There are many counts of this clonotype. The DNA for the CDR3 is TGTGCCAGCAGCTTGACAGGGCCGACCTACGAGCAGTACTTC. It codes for CASSLTGPTYEQYF. The V gene is TRBV5-8, the J gene TRBJ2-7, with D possibly TRBD1 on 6 matching bases. V shed 1 base and J shed 2 bases, with 10 bases lying between them. This CDR3 spans 14 amino acids. In germline, CDR1 is SGHTS, CDR2 YDEGEE.

This rearrangement joins TRBV6-1 to TRBJ2-1; D may correspond to TRBD1 or TRBD2 (6 bases each). The V and J ends lost 1 base and 2 bases respectively, with 12 bases between them. The CDR3 extends over 16 amino acids. Germline values: CDR1 MNHNS, CDR2 SASEGT. The chain's CDR3 is CASSEGRGLPYNEQFF. CDR3 DNA sequence: TGTGCCAGCAGTGAAGGTCGGGGGCTGCCCTACAATGAGCAGTTCTTC.

In this sample, this clonotype turned up many times. The J gene is TRBJ1-2, the V gene TRBV29-1, with D maybe TRBD1 (6 bases). The CDR3 spans 16 residues. V was trimmed by 0 bases and J by 8 bases, leaving 22 bases between them. Germline V gives CDR1 SQVTM, CDR2 ANQGSEA. As DNA, the CDR3 is TGCAGCGTTGAAGACCCCCCCAGGGGCTCCACATGGGGCTACACCTTC. It translates to CSVEDPPRGSTWGYTF.

This chain connects TRBV30 to TRBJ1-6; D uncertain. The CDR3 loop spans 12 amino acids. Germline V CDR1 and CDR2: GTSNPN, SVGIG (reference sequence). With 1 base removed from V and 9 bases from J, the gap between germline ends came to 7 bases. The CDR3 DNA sequence: TGTGCCTGGAGTGGCTGGGTTTCACCCCTCCACTTT. Its translation: CAWSGWVSPLHF.

V and J are TRBV11-2 and TRBJ2-3; TRBD2 matches 9 bases. Trimming took 0 bases from V and 1 from J; bases not matched to a gene: 2. This CDR3 comprises 16 residues. Germline V lookup: CDR1 SGHAT, CDR2 FQNNGV. CDR3 residues: CASSLDQREGTDTQYF. CDR3 bases: TGTGCCAGCAGCTTAGACCAGCGGGAGGGCACAGATACGCAGTATTTT. The variable domain in full, completed from reference TRBV11-2 and TRBJ2-3, reads EAGVAQSPRYKIIEKRQSVAFWCNPISGHATLYWYQQILGQGPKLLIQFQNNGVVDDSQLPKDRFSAERLKGVDSTLKIQPAKLEDSAVYLCASSLDQREGTDTQYFGPGTRLTVL.

This clonotype was found a few times. This chain links TRBV24-1 with TRBJ2-3; D uncertain. From germline, CDR1 is KGHDR and CDR2 SFDVKD. Trimming took 6 bases from V and 2 from J, leaving 8 bases between them. The CDR3 runs 13 residues. CDR3 DNA: TGTGCCACCAGTCTGTCTCCCACAGATACGCAGTATTTT. This codes for CATSLSPTDTQYF.

In this sample, this clonotype turned up many times. This chain joins TRBV28 and TRBJ1-1, with a possible D match to TRBD1 (5 bases). The CDR3 consists of 16 residues. The V and J ends lost 0 bases and 0 bases respectively, with 11 bases between them. Germline loops: CDR1 MDHEN, CDR2 SYDVKM. The CDR3 DNA reads TGTGCCAGCAGTTTATGGGGGGAGGGGATGAACACTGAAGCTTTCTTT. Translated, it gives CASSLWGEGMNTEAFF. The variable domain in full, with the rest retrieved from reference TRBV28 and TRBJ1-1, is DVKVTQSSRYLVKRTGEKVFLECVQDMDHENMFWYRQDPGLGLRLIYFSYDVKMKEKGDIPEGYSVSREKKERFSLILESASTNQTSMYLCASSLWGEGMNTEAFFGQGTRLTVV.

This clonotype was counted at least ten times. The genes are TRBV10-3 and TRBJ2-1; 8 bases are a match to TRBD2. The CDR3 loop spans 13 amino acids. The germline V gene has CDR1 ENHRY and CDR2 SYGVKD. The ends lost 6 bases at V and 7 bases at J; junction bases unmatched: 5. CDR3 loop: CAISGRAGNEQFF. The CDR3, as DNA: TGTGCCATCAGCGGGAGGGCCGGGAATGAGCAGTTCTTC.

A remark on this clonotype: This may be a read error, as it is one base from a much larger clone. V is TRBV6-1 and J is TRBJ2-1; no clear D. CDR1 is MNHNS and CDR2 is SASEGT in the germline V gene. This CDR3 region has 14 residues. The DNA for the CDR3 is TGTGCCAGCAGTATCTCCGAATCCTACAATAAGCAGTTCTTC. It codes for CASSISESYNKQFF.

This clonotype occurred a few times. The gene calls are TRBV20-1 and TRBJ1-2; the match to TRBD1 covers 7 bases. The length of the CDR3 is 12 residues. Trimming at V came to 3 bases and at J to 6 bases, leaving 4 bases not matched to a gene. The germline CDR1 and CDR2 sequences are DFQATT and SNEGSKA (reference sequence). DNA of the CDR3: TGCAGTGCTAGGGACAGGCGTGATGGCTACACCTTC. Translation: CSARDRRDGYTF.

The chain carries TRBV28 and TRBJ1-2, with TRBD1 matching 7 bases. CDR3 length equals 15 residues. V lost 7 bases to trimming and J lost 5 bases; unmatched junction nucleotides: 13. Germline V lookup: CDR1 MDHEN, CDR2 SYDVKM. The CDR3 DNA reads TGTGCCAGCACTCAACAGGGGAGTCTTTATTATGGCTACACCTTC. Its translation: CASTQQGSLYYGYTF.

This clonotype was recorded at least ten times. The chain joins TRBV28 to TRBJ1-5, with 7 positions matching TRBD1. Trimming at V came to 7 bases and at J to 2 bases, leaving 8 bases not matched to a gene. Germline loops: CDR1 MDHEN, CDR2 SYDVKM. CDR3 length: 15 residues. The CDR3 reads CASNTGDLGNQPQHF. CDR3 coding DNA: TGTGCCAGCAACACAGGGGACTTGGGCAATCAGCCCCAGCATTTT. The variable domain in full, with the rest retrieved from reference TRBV28 and TRBJ1-5, is DVKVTQSSRYLVKRTGEKVFLECVQDMDHENMFWYRQDPGLGLRLIYFSYDVKMKEKGDIPEGYSVSREKKERFSLILESASTNQTSMYLCASNTGDLGNQPQHFGDGTRLSIL.